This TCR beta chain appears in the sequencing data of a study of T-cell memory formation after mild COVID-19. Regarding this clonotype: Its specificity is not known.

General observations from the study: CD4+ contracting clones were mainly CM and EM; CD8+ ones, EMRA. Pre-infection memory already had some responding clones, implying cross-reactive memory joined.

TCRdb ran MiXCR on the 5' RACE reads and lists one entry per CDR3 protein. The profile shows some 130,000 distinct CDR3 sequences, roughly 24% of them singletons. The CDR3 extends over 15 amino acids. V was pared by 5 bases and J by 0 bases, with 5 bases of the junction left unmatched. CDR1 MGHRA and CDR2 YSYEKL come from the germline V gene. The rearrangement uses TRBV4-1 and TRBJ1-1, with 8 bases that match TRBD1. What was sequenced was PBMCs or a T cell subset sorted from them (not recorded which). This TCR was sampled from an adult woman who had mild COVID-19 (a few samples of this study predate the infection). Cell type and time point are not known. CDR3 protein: CASSTGQGMNTEAFF. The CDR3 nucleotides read TGCGCCAGCAGCACTGGACAGGGCATGAACACTGAAGCTTTCTTT.